Listed here is a single T cell receptor (beta chain). The antigen remains undetermined. Expressed TCRB transcripts were sequenced, since all the RNA that had been isolated was reverse transcribed. Sequenced by immunoSEQ multiplex PCR; TCRdb stores in-frame clones only, minus some. There are 250,000 to 300,000 clones in the sample; approximately 14% occur only once, and about 0.016% lies in the top ten. The record originates from a study of beta chain features in type 1 diabetes. Germline CDR1 SGHDT, CDR2 YYEEEE. V trimming: 4 bases; J trimming: 2 bases; junction bases outside the gene matches: 8. The CDR3 consists of 15 residues. Overall study results and limits: TCRB CDR3 length was moderately but significantly reduced in all four CD4+ subsets of Type 1 diabetes patients.

Sequencing used naive CD4+ T cells from blood. The source is a young man with type 1 diabetes. The J gene is TRBJ2-7, the V gene TRBV5-6; 8 bases agree with TRBD1. The CDR3 DNA reads TGTGCCAGCAGCCGGACAGGGTATTCCGCCTACGAGCAGTACTTC. Translating it yields CASSRTGYSAYEQYF.